This is a list of T cell receptor beta chains from one sample in a study of blood T cell repertoires in COVID-19. The table came from immunoSEQ multiplex PCR; TCRdb's copy has only in-frame clones and leaves some out. The sample has 400,000 to 500,000 clones, roughly 90% seen once. Sequencing was done on a sample of PBMCs or T cells enriched from blood (not recorded which). These receptors originate from a woman aged 40-49 years who had recovered from COVID-19. CDR3s include the opening cysteine and the closing phenylalanine or tryptophan. The order of the fields is D gene, V gene, J gene, clone size, CDR3 protein, CDR3 DNA. A D gene is named only where the DNA matches it firmly. Clone size is given for some rows only: seen once, a few or many times, or a class if the clone is expanded.

D gene: -; V gene: TRBV14; J gene: TRBJ1-3; clone size: -; CDR3 protein: CASSHRRGHTLLNTIYF; CDR3 DNA: TGTGCCAGCAGCCACAGAAGGGGACATACCTTACTAAACACCATATATTTT
D gene: TRBD1; V gene: TRBV3-1/TRBV3-2; J gene: TRBJ1-5; clone size: -; CDR3 protein: CASRADRDGQPQHF; CDR3 DNA: TGTGCCAGCAGGGCAGACAGGGACGGACAGCCCCAGCATTTT
D gene: TRBD1; V gene: TRBV7-2; J gene: TRBJ1-4; clone size: -; CDR3 protein: CASSRGTGNTKGEKLFF; CDR3 DNA: TGTGCCAGCAGCCGGGGGACAGGCAATACTAAGGGTGAAAAACTGTTTTTT
D gene: TRBD1; V gene: TRBV6-6; J gene: TRBJ1-5; clone size: -; CDR3 protein: CASSRGTGGQVQPQHF; CDR3 DNA: TGTGCCAGCAGTCGAGGGACAGGGGGTCAAGTACAGCCCCAGCATTTT
D gene: TRBD1; V gene: TRBV29-1; J gene: TRBJ1-5; clone size: -; CDR3 protein: CSALVGQGAWQPQHF; CDR3 DNA: TGCAGCGCTCTGGTAGGACAGGGGGCTTGGCAGCCCCAGCATTTT
D gene: -; V gene: TRBV18; J gene: TRBJ1-4; clone size: -; CDR3 protein: CASSPRGTNEKLFF; CDR3 DNA: TGTGCCAGCTCACCCAGGGGAACTAATGAAAAACTGTTTTTT
D gene: -; V gene: TRBV19; J gene: TRBJ2-2; clone size: -; CDR3 protein: CASSPPGDSGEGELFF; CDR3 DNA: TGTGCCAGTAGTCCGCCGGGGGACTCAGGAGAGGGGGAGCTGTTTTTT
D gene: TRBD1; V gene: TRBV5-1; J gene: TRBJ1-3; clone size: -; CDR3 protein: CASSLDRGTGNTIYF; CDR3 DNA: TGCGCCAGCAGCTTGGACAGGGGGACTGGAAACACCATATATTTT
D gene: -; V gene: TRBV5-6; J gene: TRBJ2-2; clone size: -; CDR3 protein: CASRERGGAITGELFF; CDR3 DNA: TGTGCCAGCCGCGAGAGGGGGGGAGCGATCACCGGGGAGCTGTTTTTT
D gene: TRBD2; V gene: TRBV9; J gene: TRBJ2-1; clone size: -; CDR3 protein: CASSPRGRGLAGKNEQFF; CDR3 DNA: TGTGCCAGCAGCCCCCGGGGGCGGGGACTAGCGGGAAAGAATGAGCAGTTCTTC
D gene: -; V gene: TRBV7-2; J gene: TRBJ2-5; clone size: -; CDR3 protein: CASSLKAALPGETQYF; CDR3 DNA: TGTGCCAGCAGCTTAAAGGCGGCACTGCCTGGAGAGACCCAGTACTTC
D gene: -; V gene: TRBV25-1; J gene: TRBJ1-3; clone size: once; CDR3 protein: CASSEGQFSGNTIYF; CDR3 DNA: TGTGCCAGCAGTGAAGGACAATTCTCTGGAAACACCATATATTTT
D gene: TRBD2; V gene: TRBV10-1; J gene: TRBJ2-7; clone size: -; CDR3 protein: CASGTSYEQYF; CDR3 DNA: TGCGCCAGCGGGACTAGTTACGAGCAGTACTTC
D gene: -; V gene: TRBV19; J gene: TRBJ1-1; clone size: -; CDR3 protein: CASSFGTSGAEAFF; CDR3 DNA: TGTGCCAGTAGTTTCGGGACAAGCGGGGCTGAAGCTTTCTTT
D gene: -; V gene: TRBV27; J gene: TRBJ2-7; clone size: -; CDR3 protein: CASSFYEGRSYEQYF; CDR3 DNA: TGTGCCAGCAGTTTCTACGAGGGTAGGTCCTACGAGCAGTACTTC
D gene: -; V gene: TRBV9; J gene: TRBJ2-6; clone size: -; CDR3 protein: CASSVANRVFSGANVLTF; CDR3 DNA: TGTGCCAGCAGCGTAGCGAACAGGGTCTTTTCTGGGGCCAACGTCCTGACTTTC
D gene: -; V gene: TRBV11-3; J gene: TRBJ2-1; clone size: -; CDR3 protein: CASCLLEGNEQFF; CDR3 DNA: TGTGCCAGCTGTCTCCTGGAGGGCAATGAGCAGTTCTTC
D gene: TRBD2; V gene: TRBV9; J gene: TRBJ2-3; clone size: -; CDR3 protein: CASSAFPGRVVTDTQYF; CDR3 DNA: TGTGCCAGCAGCGCGTTCCCGGGGAGGGTCGTCACAGATACGCAGTATTTT
D gene: -; V gene: TRBV7-9; J gene: TRBJ2-6; clone size: -; CDR3 protein: CASSTPFGEWGANVLTF; CDR3 DNA: TGTGCCAGCAGCACTCCGTTCGGAGAGTGGGGGGCCAACGTCCTGACTTTC
D gene: -; V gene: TRBV11-2; J gene: TRBJ2-7; clone size: -; CDR3 protein: CASSFRDEQYF; CDR3 DNA: TGTGCCAGCAGCTTTCGGGACGAGCAGTACTTC
D gene: -; V gene: TRBV7-9; J gene: TRBJ1-1; clone size: few; CDR3 protein: CASSSKHYAGDTEAFF; CDR3 DNA: TGTGCCAGCAGCTCAAAACACTACGCGGGGGACACTGAAGCTTTCTTT
D gene: -; V gene: TRBV15; J gene: TRBJ1-1; clone size: -; CDR3 protein: CATSSGGLEAFF; CDR3 DNA: TGTGCCACCAGCAGCGGGGGACTCGAAGCTTTCTTT
D gene: TRBD2; V gene: TRBV6-2/TRBV6-3; J gene: TRBJ2-1; clone size: -; CDR3 protein: CASSYQMTSGRDYNEQFF; CDR3 DNA: TGTGCCAGCAGTTACCAGATGACTAGCGGGAGGGATTACAATGAGCAGTTCTTC
D gene: TRBD1; V gene: TRBV14; J gene: TRBJ1-2; clone size: -; CDR3 protein: CASSQTSGQLYGYTF; CDR3 DNA: TGTGCCAGCAGCCAAACCTCGGGACAGCTATATGGCTACACCTTC
D gene: -; V gene: TRBV20-1; J gene: TRBJ1-1; clone size: -; CDR3 protein: CSARGRTEAFF; CDR3 DNA: TGCAGTGCTAGGGGCAGGACTGAAGCTTTCTTT
D gene: -; V gene: TRBV6-5; J gene: TRBJ2-7; clone size: -; CDR3 protein: CASSYSRRTYEQYF; CDR3 DNA: TGTGCCAGCAGTTACTCGAGGCGGACCTACGAGCAGTACTTC
D gene: -; V gene: TRBV29-1; J gene: TRBJ1-2; clone size: once; CDR3 protein: CSVESGSSFYGYTF; CDR3 DNA: TGCAGCGTTGAATCGGGGAGTAGCTTCTATGGCTACACCTTC
D gene: -; V gene: TRBV30; J gene: TRBJ1-2; clone size: -; CDR3 protein: CAWSSGPIGYTF; CDR3 DNA: TGTGCCTGGAGTTCAGGGCCAATTGGCTACACCTTC
D gene: -; V gene: TRBV15; J gene: TRBJ1-6; clone size: -; CDR3 protein: CATSYPGVQFGDSPLHF; CDR3 DNA: TGTGCCACCAGCTATCCCGGGGTACAATTCGGAGATTCACCCCTCCACTTT
D gene: TRBD1; V gene: TRBV7-6; J gene: TRBJ2-3; clone size: -; CDR3 protein: CASCESGTETDTQYF; CDR3 DNA: TGTGCCAGCTGCGAATCCGGGACAGAAACAGATACGCAGTATTTT
D gene: TRBD1; V gene: TRBV2; J gene: TRBJ2-5; clone size: -; CDR3 protein: CASGQGAGETQYF; CDR3 DNA: TGTGCCAGCGGACAGGGGGCGGGTGAGACCCAGTACTTC